Listed below are T cell receptor beta chains from one sample, sequenced in a study of cytomegalovirus exposure and HLA in healthy donors. Method: immunoSEQ multiplex PCR; TCRdb's copy keeps in-frame clones and lacks some. The sample lists about 140,000 clones; roughly 80% were seen once. The material sequenced was PBMCs. These receptors all stem from a man aged 18 to 30 in good health and CMV-seronegative. The CDR3 runs from the conserved cysteine through the conserved F or W. Each record gives: J gene, D gene, V gene, clone size, CDR3 protein, CDR3 DNA. A D gene is named only where the DNA matches it firmly. Rows may omit the clone size; those that give it use once, few, many or a size class.

>TRBJ1-6|TRBD1|TRBV6-5|.
CASSPGTGSLPLHF
TGTGCCAGCAGTCCCGGGACAGGGTCTTTACCCCTCCACTTT
>TRBJ1-4|.|TRBV19|.
CASSSRTVEKLFF
TGTGCCAGTAGTTCCAGGACAGTTGAAAAACTGTTTTTT
>TRBJ2-5|TRBD1|TRBV10-3|.
CAISGGPGTDQETQYF
TGTGCCATCAGTGGGGGCCCCGGGACAGACCAAGAGACCCAGTACTTC
>TRBJ2-7|.|TRBV9|.
CASSPRAGSYEQYF
TGTGCCAGCAGCCCCAGGGCCGGCTCCTACGAGCAGTACTTC
>TRBJ1-2|TRBD1|TRBV23-1|.
CASSQSSDRGFCGYGYTF
TGCGCCAGCAGTCAATCGAGCGACAGGGGATTTTGCGGCTATGGCTACACCTTC
>TRBJ2-5|.|TRBV9|.
CASKSGLSVSETQYF
TGTGCCAGCAAATCCGGGTTGTCGGTTTCAGAGACCCAGTACTTC
>TRBJ2-2|TRBD1|TRBV27|once
CASSFRDSLNTGELFF
TGTGCCAGCAGTTTTCGGGACAGCCTAAACACCGGGGAGCTGTTTTTT
>TRBJ1-2|TRBD1|TRBV5-5|.
CASSPRQGRNYGYTF
TGTGCCAGCAGCCCACGACAGGGAAGAAACTATGGCTACACCTTC
>TRBJ2-7|TRBD1|TRBV7-2|.
CASSLDDRGEQYF
TGTGCCAGCAGCTTAGACGACAGGGGCGAGCAGTACTTC
>TRBJ1-2|.|TRBV27|.
CASSFLGRGYGYTF
TGTGCCAGCAGTTTTCTGGGCAGGGGCTATGGCTACACCTTC
>TRBJ1-4|TRBD1|TRBV4-1|.
CASSPEGRGNEKLFF
TGCGCCAGCAGCCCCGAGGGCAGGGGGAATGAAAAACTGTTTTTT
>TRBJ1-5|TRBD1|TRBV10-3|.
CAIKGQGTGQPQHF
TGTGCCATCAAGGGACAGGGGACTGGTCAGCCCCAGCATTTT
>TRBJ1-1|TRBD1|TRBV30|.
CAWSPRTGRGGAFF
TGTGCCTGGAGCCCCCGGACAGGGAGGGGCGGCGCTTTCTTT
>TRBJ1-5|.|TRBV18|.
CASSFDRGQPQHF
TGTGCCAGCTCTTTCGACCGAGGGCAGCCCCAGCATTTT
>TRBJ1-4|.|TRBV18|.
CASSPNPSTNEKLFF
TGTGCCAGCTCACCAAATCCATCAACTAATGAAAAACTGTTTTTT
>TRBJ1-5|.|TRBV1|.
CTSSQTRRPSNQPQHF
TGCACCAGCAGCCAAACAAGGAGGCCTAGCAATCAGCCCCAGCATTTT
>TRBJ2-1|.|TRBV19|.
CASSIGRRNEQFF
TGTGCCAGTAGTATTGGGCGGAGGAATGAGCAGTTCTTC
>TRBJ2-6|.|TRBV7-9|.
CASSPALPGANVLTF
TGTGCCAGCAGCCCCGCGTTGCCTGGGGCCAACGTCCTGACTTTC
>TRBJ2-5|TRBD1|TRBV5-8|.
CASIRLRDPDRGKEETQYF
TGTGCCAGCATCAGGCTTCGGGATCCGGACAGGGGAAAAGAAGAGACCCAGTACTTC
>TRBJ1-1|.|TRBV2|.
CASSFDRGSNTEAFF
TGTGCCAGCAGTTTCGACAGAGGCTCGAACACTGAAGCTTTCTTT
>TRBJ2-3|.|TRBV30|.
CAWRVGGAGTDTQYF
TGTGCCTGGAGAGTTGGGGGGGCAGGCACAGATACGCAGTATTTT
>TRBJ2-1|TRBD1|TRBV7-9|.
CASRPRQGANYNEQFF
TGTGCCAGCAGACCAAGACAGGGGGCTAACTACAATGAGCAGTTCTTC
>TRBJ1-1|.|TRBV9|.
CASSVEGRGDTEAFF
TGTGCCAGCAGCGTAGAAGGGCGGGGGGACACTGAAGCTTTCTTT
>TRBJ2-5|TRBD1|TRBV6-6|few
CASSYRQGKETQYF
TGTGCCAGCAGTTACAGACAGGGGAAAGAGACCCAGTACTTC
>TRBJ2-7|.|TRBV5-1|.
CASSTNRRGSEQYF
TGCGCCAGCAGCACCAACCGCAGGGGTTCCGAGCAGTACTTC
>TRBJ2-4|TRBD1|TRBV6-1|.
CASSRGQGPQNIQYF
TGTGCCAGCAGTAGAGGACAGGGACCCCAAAACATTCAGTACTTC
>TRBJ1-5|.|TRBV6-1|.
CASSEGRQRSNQPQHF
TGTGCCAGCAGTGAAGGAAGACAGCGTAGCAATCAGCCCCAGCATTTT
>TRBJ2-3|TRBD2|TRBV4-2|few
CASSQQRGATDTQYF
TGTGCCAGCAGCCAACAGCGGGGGGCCACAGATACGCAGTATTTT
>TRBJ2-2|TRBD1|TRBV6-5|.
CASTTGANTGELFF
TGTGCCAGCACGACAGGGGCCAACACCGGGGAGCTGTTTTTT
>TRBJ2-6|.|TRBV14|.
CASSQDPLTGANVLTF
TGTGCCAGCAGCCAAGACCCTTTAACTGGGGCCAACGTCCTGACTTTC
>TRBJ2-2|.|TRBV19|.
CASSPTEELTGELFF
TGTGCCAGTAGTCCCACGGAGGAATTAACCGGGGAGCTGTTTTTT
>TRBJ1-1|.|TRBV7-8|once
CASSPGYRDTEAFF
TGTGCCAGCAGCCCAGGGTATAGAGACACTGAAGCTTTCTTT
>TRBJ2-7|.|TRBV19|.
CASSIRGASSYEQYF
TGTGCCAGTAGTATACGGGGGGCCAGCTCCTACGAGCAGTACTTC
>TRBJ2-3|.|TRBV14|.
CASSRTRGHTDTQYF
TGTGCCAGCAGCCGCACCAGGGGACACACAGATACGCAGTATTTT
>TRBJ2-1|.|TRBV7-9|.
CASSNDPQGRYNEQFF
TGTGCCAGCAGCAACGACCCTCAGGGCAGATACAATGAGCAGTTCTTC
>TRBJ2-1|.|TRBV6-5|few
CASSWHNEQFF
TGTGCCAGCAGTTGGCACAATGAGCAGTTCTTC
>TRBJ1-2|.|TRBV5-4|.
CASSSMGQQLYGYTF
TGTGCCAGCAGCTCAATGGGACAACAGCTTTATGGCTACACCTTC
>TRBJ1-6|.|TRBV5-1|.
CASSLQEGNSPLHF
TGCGCCAGCAGCTTGCAGGAGGGTAATTCACCCCTCCACTTT
>TRBJ2-6|TRBD1|TRBV29-1|.
CSVGQGVKAGANVLTF
TGCAGCGTGGGACAGGGAGTAAAGGCTGGGGCCAACGTCCTGACTTTC
>TRBJ1-2|TRBD1|TRBV6-5|.
CASSYIRTGGNYGYTF
TGTGCCAGCAGTTATATCCGGACAGGGGGCAACTATGGCTACACCTTC
>TRBJ1-2|.|TRBV2|few
CASSDRDPQDGYTF
TGTGCCAGCAGTGACAGGGATCCGCAGGATGGCTACACCTTC
>TRBJ1-3|.|TRBV5-4|.
CASSLGGGGLSGNTIYF
TGTGCCAGCAGCTTGGGCGGGGGGGGCCTCTCTGGAAACACCATATATTTT
>TRBJ1-1|.|TRBV7-9|.
CASSLVVGGTNTEAFF
TGTGCCAGCAGCTTAGTCGTCGGGGGGACGAACACTGAAGCTTTCTTT
>TRBJ2-7|.|TRBV5-4|.
CASSFDSYYEQYF
TGTGCCAGCAGCTTTGACAGTTATTACGAGCAGTACTTC
>TRBJ1-2|.|TRBV6-1|.
CASSEDQGAFYGYTF
TGTGCCAGCAGTGAAGATCAGGGCGCATTTTATGGCTACACCTTC
>TRBJ1-2|TRBD1|TRBV19|once
CASSRTGLGIYGYTF
TGTGCCAGTAGTCGGACAGGGCTAGGGATCTATGGCTACACCTTC
>TRBJ1-2|.|TRBV5-1|.
CASSLGGRGGSGGYTF
TGCGCCAGCAGCTTGGGCGGGCGTGGAGGGTCTGGTGGCTACACCTTC
>TRBJ2-7|.|TRBV2|.
CASSEAAGYEQYF
TGTGCCAGCAGTGAAGCCGCAGGCTACGAGCAGTACTTC
>TRBJ2-6|.|TRBV30|.
CAWNPGATYSGANVLTF
TGTGCCTGGAACCCCGGAGCTACCTATTCTGGGGCCAACGTCCTGACTTTC
>TRBJ2-7|TRBD1|TRBV27|.
CASSGQGGRYEQYF
TGTGCCAGCAGTGGACAGGGTGGAAGGTACGAGCAGTACTTC
>TRBJ2-5|.|TRBV11-2|once
CASSLGRVQETQYF
TGTGCCAGCAGCTTAGGTCGGGTCCAAGAGACCCAGTACTTC
>TRBJ2-7|TRBD1|TRBV30|.
CACQDRAYEQYF
TGTGCCTGTCAGGACAGGGCCTACGAGCAGTACTTC